The 31 T cell receptor beta chains below all came from one sample that was sequenced in a study of T cell clonotyping in hematopoietic cell transplantation. Time point meaning: recipient sample about 28 days before transplant, after cytoreduction. Repertoires were generated with immunoSEQ multiplex PCR, while TCRdb's copy carries only in-frame clones and drops some. The data contain approximately 22,000 clones, around 90% of them seen just once; the ten biggest clones take up 3% to 4%. The sample consisted of peripheral blood mononuclear cells, taken before stem cell transplant. All receptors derive from a man aged 18 to 29 with biphenotypic leukemia. Some clones in this sample may be carry-over from other donors' samples.

This clone is a singleton in its sample. This rearrangement joins TRBV13 to TRBJ1-1; a possible D gene is TRBD1 (5 bases). V was pared by 5 bases and J by 9 bases, with 16 bases between. Germline V gene lookup returns CDR1 PRHDT and CDR2 FYEKMQ (reference sequence). CDR3 size: 13 residues. CDR3 sequence: CASSLGGWTKAFF. The DNA of the CDR3 is TGTGCCAGCAGCCTCGGGGGTTGGACAAAAGCTTTCTTT.

CDR3 region: CASTSGGEQYF. The CDR3, as DNA: TGTGCCAGCACCTCCGGGGGCGAGCAGTACTTC. V gene TRBV27 combines with J gene TRBJ2-7, with D tentatively TRBD2 (6 bases). Trimming removed 7 bases at V and 6 bases at J, with 10 bases between. There are 11 residues in the CDR3. Germline V lookup: CDR1 MNHEY, CDR2 SMNVEV (reference sequence).

This clone turned up a few times. V usage is TRBV6-5 and J usage is TRBJ1-2, with D unclear. V lost 6 bases to trimming and J lost 6 bases, with 14 bases between them. The CDR3 has 13 amino acids. Germline V gene data show CDR1 as MNHEY and CDR2 as SVGAGI. CDR3 sequence reads: CASRTPTGDGYTF. The CDR3 nucleotides read TGTGCCAGCAGAACACCGACGGGAGATGGCTACACCTTC.

The J gene is TRBJ2-5, the V gene TRBV6-6, with 7 bases lining up with TRBD1. V shed 6 bases, J shed 4 bases, and the junction held 8 bases outside the gene matches. The CDR3 covers 14 residues. Germline V gene data show CDR1 as MNHNY and CDR2 as SVGAGI (reference sequence). The CDR3 nucleotides read TGTGCCAGCAGCCTTGACAGGGAGCGAGAGACCCAGTACTTC. Translating gives CASSLDRERETQYF.

The chain couples TRBV11-3 to TRBJ1-3; the match to TRBD1 covers 7 bases. Trimming cost V 5 bases and J 0 bases; bases outside gene matches: 4. This CDR3 has 15 amino acids. From germline, CDR1 is SGHNT and CDR2 YENEEA. CDR3 loop: CASSMGQNSGNTIYF. DNA for the CDR3: TGTGCCAGCAGCATGGGACAGAACTCTGGAAACACCATATATTTT.

The rearrangement links TRBV2 to TRBJ1-3; D gene ambiguous. CDR1 and CDR2 (germline): SNHLY, FYNNEI. The V and J ends lost 7 bases and 0 bases respectively, with 10 bases between them. This CDR3 has 14 residues. For the CDR3, the DNA is TGTGCCAGCACCCAAGGAGTCTCTGGAAACACCATATATTTT. Its protein is CASTQGVSGNTIYF.

The chain has TRBV27 and TRBJ2-7; D is perhaps TRBD1 (6 bases). Germline V CDR1 and CDR2: MNHEY, SMNVEV (reference sequence). V was clipped by 5 bases and J by 5 bases, with 19 bases between them. This CDR3 has 15 amino acids. The CDR3 loop is CASSKTVRGGDEQYF. CDR3 nucleotide sequence: TGTGCCAGCAGTAAAACAGTCAGGGGCGGCGACGAGCAGTACTTC.

V usage is TRBV27 and J usage is TRBJ1-3; 7 bases agree with TRBD1. The CDR3 has 14 residues. Germline values: CDR1 MNHEY, CDR2 SMNVEV (reference sequence). The J segment lost 3 bases and the V segment lost 5 bases, leaving 4 bases of the junction unmatched. The CDR3: CASSTRDSGNTIYF. The CDR3 nucleotides are TGTGCCAGCAGTACCCGGGACAGTGGAAACACCATATATTTT.

The rearrangement uses TRBV4-2 and TRBJ2-7; a possible D gene is TRBD1 (6 bases). The CDR3 covers 16 residues. CDR1 and CDR2 from the germline V gene are LGHNA and YNFKEQ. The V end was cut by 0 bases, the J end by 4 bases, with 16 bases between. CDR3 bases: TGTGCCAGCAGCCAAGAAGATCTGGGGGCTAGGTACGAGCAGTACTTC. Its protein is CASSQEDLGARYEQYF.

DNA of the CDR3: TGTGCCAGCAGCTGGATCCGGGACAGGAGCTCCTACGAGCAGTACTTC. This gives the protein CASSWIRDRSSYEQYF. The chain couples TRBV5-8 to TRBJ2-7, with TRBD1 matching over 8 bases. The CDR3 is 16 residues long. Germline V gene sequence: CDR1 SGHTS, CDR2 YDEGEE. The ends lost 3 bases at V and 0 bases at J; junction bases unmatched: 8.

This chain joins TRBV5-1 and TRBJ2-3, with TRBD1 identical over 7 bases. V gave up 2 bases and J gave up 6 bases; unmatched junction bases: 12. Germline-derived CDR1 and CDR2 are SGHRS and YFSETQ. This CDR3 spans 16 amino acids. The CDR3 DNA sequence: TGCGCCAGCAGCTTTGACAGGGTACCCATATATGATACGCAGTATTTT. Protein product: CASSFDRVPIYDTQYF.

V is TRBV19 and J is TRBJ1-1, with no clear D. The germline V gene encodes CDR1 LNHDA and CDR2 SQIVND (reference sequence). The CDR3 extends over 15 amino acids. Between the trimmed V and J ends, which lost 3 bases and 1 base, there was a span of 12 bases. The CDR3 bases are TGTGCCAGTAGTATTAGTAGGGCCGGGAACACTGAAGCTTTCTTT. It codes for CASSISRAGNTEAFF.

This clone occurred once. The CDR3 bases are TGTGCCAGCAGCTTAGTGTCGGGTAGGGAGACCCAGTACTTC. Translating gives CASSLVSGRETQYF. This chain links TRBV11-3 with TRBJ2-5; D is ambiguous. V dropped 1 base and J dropped 5 bases, with 11 bases sitting between them. The germline gives CDR1 SGHNT, CDR2 YENEEA. The CDR3 is made up of 14 amino acids.

The chain has TRBV19 and TRBJ1-3; 7 positions agree with TRBD1. CDR1 is LNHDA, CDR2 SQIVND, per germline (reference sequence). The CDR3 runs to 15 residues. With 5 bases clipped from V and 4 bases from J, the junction kept 8 bases outside the gene matches. CDR3 amino acids: CASSVATGFGNTIYF. The CDR3 nucleotides are TGTGCCAGTAGTGTGGCGACAGGGTTCGGAAACACCATATATTTT.

This chain links TRBV4-3 with TRBJ2-5; D unresolved. In germline, CDR1 is LGHNA, CDR2 YSLEER. The length of the CDR3 is 15 residues. Trimming took 4 bases from V and 8 from J, leaving 20 bases between them. DNA of the CDR3: TGCGCCAGCAGCCCACACCTTTTATGGCGTAGTACCCAGTACTTC. Translating it yields CASSPHLLWRSTQYF.

This sequence joins TRBV6-6 and TRBJ1-2, with D possibly being TRBD1 (6 bases). Germline V lookup: CDR1 MNHNY, CDR2 SVGAGI (reference sequence). This CDR3 has 12 amino acids. Trimming took 7 bases from V and 3 from J, leaving 9 bases between them. The CDR3 DNA sequence: TGTGCCAGCACCCCAGGGGACTATGGCTACACCTTC. Residues: CASTPGDYGYTF.

V usage is TRBV7-9 and J usage is TRBJ2-4, with D perhaps matching TRBD1 or TRBD2 (7 bases each). In germline, CDR1 is SEHNR, CDR2 FQNEAQ (reference sequence). The CDR3 loop spans 13 amino acids. Trimming shortened V by 2 bases and J by 7 bases, and 9 bases separated the two germline ends. This CDR3 reads CASSLQGGNIQYF. The CDR3 DNA reads TGTGCCAGCAGCTTACAGGGGGGGAACATTCAGTACTTC.

The chain has TRBV30 and TRBJ1-2; TRBD1 aligns across 9 bases. CDR1 and CDR2 (germline): GTSNPN, SVGIG (reference sequence). The V gene end was trimmed by 2 bases and the J gene end by 2 bases; junction bases not matched to a gene: 9. This CDR3 has 16 amino acids. In DNA, the CDR3 is TGTGCCTGGAGTCCCACTCCGACAGGGGGAAACTATGGCTACACCTTC. Residues: CAWSPTPTGGNYGYTF.

This clone has just one count. J is TRBJ1-1 and V is TRBV6-5, with D uncertain. There are 14 residues in the CDR3. Deletions cut 6 bases from V and 10 bases from J, with 21 bases between. Germline V lookup: CDR1 MNHEY, CDR2 SVGAGI. The CDR3 here is CASRPTAWEESAFF. The CDR3 region has the DNA TGTGCCAGCAGGCCGACCGCGTGGGAAGAGTCAGCTTTCTTT.

This clone appeared a single time. This rearrangement joins TRBV11-3 to TRBJ1-5; D is undetermined. This CDR3 has 13 residues. Germline V lookup: CDR1 SGHNT, CDR2 YENEEA. Trimming removed 0 bases at V and 5 bases at J, with 5 bases between. The CDR3 protein is CASSLDPHQPQHF. The CDR3, as DNA: TGTGCCAGCAGCTTAGATCCCCATCAGCCCCAGCATTTT.

The chain employs TRBV11-2 and TRBJ2-7, with 7 positions matching TRBD2. Germline CDR1 and CDR2: SGHAT and FQNNGV. This CDR3 comprises 15 residues. The V gene end was trimmed by 7 bases and the J gene end by 5 bases; junction bases not matched to a gene: 14. The CDR3 region is CASISGRGALDEQYF. The CDR3 nucleotides read TGTGCCAGCATCAGTGGGAGGGGAGCATTGGACGAGCAGTACTTC.

This chain uses TRBV5-4 with TRBJ2-1, with 10 bases identical to TRBD1. This CDR3 is built from 15 residues. The ends lost 4 bases at V and 4 bases at J; junction bases unmatched: 5. The V gene's germline CDR1 is SGHNT and CDR2 YYREEE (reference sequence). DNA for the CDR3: TGTGCCAGCAGCAAGGACAGGGGGACATACAATGAGCAGTTCTTC. It specifies CASSKDRGTYNEQFF.

The J gene is TRBJ2-5, the V gene TRBV6-5; D call uncertain. V was shortened by 2 bases and J by 3 bases, with 7 bases between the two germline ends. Germline assignment: CDR1 MNHEY and CDR2 SVGAGI. The CDR3 has 13 residues. CDR3 bases: TGTGCCAGCAGTTACGGGCGCGAAGAGACCCAGTACTTC. Translated: CASSYGREETQYF.

This sequence joins TRBV4-1 and TRBJ1-2; D is possibly TRBD1 (5 bases). Looked up from germline, CDR1 is MGHRA and CDR2 is YSYEKL. The CDR3 totals 16 residues. Trimming pared 2 bases from V and 1 base from J, leaving 14 bases between. The CDR3: CASSQNRDWDNYGYTF. The CDR3 coding sequence is TGCGCCAGCAGCCAAAACCGGGACTGGGATAACTATGGCTACACCTTC.

The J gene is TRBJ2-7, the V gene TRBV5-8; no definite D call. V was cut by 0 bases and J by 0 bases, with 16 bases left in between. In germline, CDR1 is SGHTS, CDR2 YDEGEE. The CDR3 is made up of 17 amino acids. CDR3 sequence reads: CASSLVLGRSHSYEQYF. The CDR3 nucleotides read TGTGCCAGCAGCTTGGTATTGGGCAGATCCCACTCCTACGAGCAGTACTTC.

This clone was picked up a small number of times. V gene TRBV7-9 combines with J gene TRBJ1-2; possible D gene TRBD1, 6 bases. V shed 3 bases and J shed 10 bases, with 12 bases lying between them. The germline gives CDR1 SEHNR, CDR2 FQNEAQ (reference sequence). This CDR3 comprises 12 residues. The CDR3 DNA follows: TGTGCCAGCAGCTTTGGGAGGGGGGACTACACCTTC. Amino acids: CASSFGRGDYTF.

The rearrangement uses TRBV7-7 and TRBJ2-1, with D perhaps TRBD2 (6 bases). The CDR3 contains 15 residues. Trimming left V 2 bases short and J 2 bases short, with 10 bases between. CDR1 and CDR2 (germline): SSHAT, FNYEAQ (reference sequence). CDR3 amino acids: CASSLRRGPYNEQFF. Written as DNA, the CDR3 is TGTGCCAGCAGCTTACGGCGGGGTCCCTACAATGAGCAGTTCTTC.

This chain connects TRBV4-1 to TRBJ2-7, with D perhaps matching TRBD2 (6 bases). The CDR3 extends over 15 amino acids. CDR1 MGHRA and CDR2 YSYEKL come from the germline V gene. V shed 4 bases and J shed 0 bases, with 13 bases lying between them. CDR3 loop: CASSPGRGLSYEQYF. The CDR3 coding sequence is TGCGCCAGCAGCCCGGGACGGGGACTCTCCTACGAGCAGTACTTC.

In nucleotides, the CDR3 is TGCGCCAGCCAAAAAGGCGGGACTCTGGGGTCCTACGAGCAGTACTTC. Translated, it gives CASQKGGTLGSYEQYF. V and J are TRBV10-2 and TRBJ2-7, with D tentatively TRBD2 (6 bases). V was shortened by 8 bases and J by 1 base, with 21 bases between the two germline ends. Germline loops: CDR1 WSHSY, CDR2 SAAADI. CDR3 length: 16 residues.

The chain links TRBV6-6 to TRBJ2-2, with TRBD2 matching over 9 bases. Trimming at V came to 7 bases and at J to 6 bases, leaving 9 bases not matched to a gene. The germline V gene has CDR1 MNHNY and CDR2 SVGAGI (reference sequence). The CDR3 runs 15 residues. This chain's CDR3 is CASTLREGPPGELFF. CDR3 DNA sequence: TGTGCCAGCACTTTGCGGGAGGGCCCTCCCGGGGAGCTGTTTTTT.

V is TRBV4-2 and J is TRBJ2-6, with 8 nucleotides matching TRBD2. CDR1 is LGHNA, CDR2 YNFKEQ, per germline. The CDR3 extends over 16 amino acids. V was pared by 1 base and J by 1 base, with 0 bases of the junction left unmatched. CDR3 sequence: CASSQAGGSGANVLTF. CDR3 DNA: TGTGCCAGCAGCCAAGCGGGGGGGTCTGGGGCCAACGTCCTGACTTTC.